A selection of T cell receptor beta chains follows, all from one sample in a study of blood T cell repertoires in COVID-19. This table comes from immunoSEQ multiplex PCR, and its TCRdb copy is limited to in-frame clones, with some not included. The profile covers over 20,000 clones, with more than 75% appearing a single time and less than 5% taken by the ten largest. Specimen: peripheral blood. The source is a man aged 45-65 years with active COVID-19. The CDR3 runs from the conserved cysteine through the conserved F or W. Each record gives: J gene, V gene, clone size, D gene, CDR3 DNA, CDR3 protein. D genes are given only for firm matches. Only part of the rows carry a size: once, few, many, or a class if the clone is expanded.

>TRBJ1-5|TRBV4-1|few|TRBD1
TGCGCCAGCAGCCAGGGACAGGCCGGCAATCAGCCCCAGCATTTT
CASSQGQAGNQPQHF
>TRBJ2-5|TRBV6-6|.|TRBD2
TGTGCCAGCAGTTCCAGGACTAGCTTGCAGACCCAGTACTTC
CASSSRTSLQTQYF
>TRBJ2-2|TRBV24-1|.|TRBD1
TGTGCCACCAGTGACACGACAGGGGCGTACACCGGGGAGCTGTTTTTT
CATSDTTGAYTGELFF
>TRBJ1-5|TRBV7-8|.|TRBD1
TGTGCCAGCAGCTTAGGGACAGGGGGCGCGGATCAGCCCCAGCATTTT
CASSLGTGGADQPQHF
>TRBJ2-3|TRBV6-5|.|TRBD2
TGTGCCAGCAGTTGGTTGGGCGGGGGGACAGATACGCAGTATTTT
CASSWLGGGTDTQYF
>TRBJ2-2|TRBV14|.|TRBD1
TGTGCCAGCAGCCAAGATCGACAGGGAGTCACCGGGGAGCTGTTTTTT
CASSQDRQGVTGELFF
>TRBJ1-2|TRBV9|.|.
TGTGCCAGCAGCGTTACTAACTATGGCTACACCTTC
CASSVTNYGYTF
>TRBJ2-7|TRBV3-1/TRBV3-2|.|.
TGTGCCAGCAGCCGGGGGGTTCAGTCCTACGAGCAGTACTTC
CASSRGVQSYEQYF
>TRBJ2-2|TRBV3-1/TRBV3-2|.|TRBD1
TGTGCCAGCAGCTTACAGGGGCCCGGGGAGCTGTTTTTT
CASSLQGPGELFF
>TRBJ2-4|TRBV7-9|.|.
TGTGCCAGCAGCTTAGCGTCAGACATCCGAAGGAACATTCAGTACTTC
CASSLASDIRRNIQYF
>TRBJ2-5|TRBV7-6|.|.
TGTGCCAGCAGCTTAGAGGGTTTAGCGGAAGAGACCCAGTACTTC
CASSLEGLAEETQYF
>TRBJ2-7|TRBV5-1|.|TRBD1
TGCGCCAGCAGCTTGGGCGGCAGGGGGCCGTCTCGTGGTTTGGGGGAGCAGTACTTC
CASSLGGRGPSRGLGEQYF
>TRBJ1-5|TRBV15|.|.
TGTGCCACCAGCAGCATCAGGGGAAGGAGCAATCAGCCCCAGCATTTT
CATSSIRGRSNQPQHF
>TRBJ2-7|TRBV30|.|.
TGTGCCTGGACAGGGCCTACCTACGAGCAGTACTTC
CAWTGPTYEQYF
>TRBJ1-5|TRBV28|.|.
TGTGCCAGCGGTACCGAGAGGAGCAATCAGCCCCAGCATTTT
CASGTERSNQPQHF
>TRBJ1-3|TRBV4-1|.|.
TGCGCCAGCAGCCAAGTGGCAGGTATCTCTGGAAACACCATATATTTT
CASSQVAGISGNTIYF
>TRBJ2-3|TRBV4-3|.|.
TGCGCCAGCAGCCGCCTAATGACAGATACGCAGTATTTT
CASSRLMTDTQYF
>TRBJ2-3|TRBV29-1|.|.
TGCAGCTTTACGACTGGCTGGGATACGCAGTATTTT
CSFTTGWDTQYF
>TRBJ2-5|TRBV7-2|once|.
TGCGCCAGCAGCTTTACTAGTTGGGAGACCCAGTACTTC
CASSFTSWETQYF
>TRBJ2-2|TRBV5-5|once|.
TGTGCCAGCAGCCTGCGACGGACAGCAAACACCGGGGAGCTGTTTTTT
CASSLRRTANTGELFF
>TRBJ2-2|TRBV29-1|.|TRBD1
TGCAGCGTCCTAAACCGGGACAGGGGAAACACCGGGGAGCTGTTTTTT
CSVLNRDRGNTGELFF
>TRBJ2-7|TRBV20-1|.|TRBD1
TGCAGTGCTAGTGGCAGGGGGCGATACGAGCAGTACTTC
CSASGRGRYEQYF
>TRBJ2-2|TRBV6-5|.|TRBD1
TGTGCCAGCAGGCTACGACAGGGGGCTGTCGGGGAGCTGTTTTTT
CASRLRQGAVGELFF
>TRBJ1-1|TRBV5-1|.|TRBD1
TGCGCCAGCAGCGGTGGTGGGCTTACAGGGGGTGAAGCTTTCTTT
CASSGGGLTGGEAFF
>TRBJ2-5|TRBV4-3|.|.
TGCGCCAGCAGCCAAGATCTTTTCCAAGAGACCCAGTACTTC
CASSQDLFQETQYF